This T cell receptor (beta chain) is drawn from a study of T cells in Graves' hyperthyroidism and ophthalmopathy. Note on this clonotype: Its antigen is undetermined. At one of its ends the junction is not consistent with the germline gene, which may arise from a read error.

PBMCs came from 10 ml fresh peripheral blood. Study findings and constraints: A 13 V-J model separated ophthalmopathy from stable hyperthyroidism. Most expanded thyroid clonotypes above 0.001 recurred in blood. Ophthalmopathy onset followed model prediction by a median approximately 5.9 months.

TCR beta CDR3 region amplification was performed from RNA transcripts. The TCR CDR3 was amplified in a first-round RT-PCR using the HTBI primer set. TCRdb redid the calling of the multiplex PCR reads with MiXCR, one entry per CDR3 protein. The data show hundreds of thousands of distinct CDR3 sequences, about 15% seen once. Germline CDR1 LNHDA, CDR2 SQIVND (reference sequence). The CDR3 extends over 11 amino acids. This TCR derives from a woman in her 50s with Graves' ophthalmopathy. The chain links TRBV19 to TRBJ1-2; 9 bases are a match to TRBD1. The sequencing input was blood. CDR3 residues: CASSMGQGSAF. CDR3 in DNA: TGTGCCAGTAGTATGGGACAGGGTAGCGCCTTC.